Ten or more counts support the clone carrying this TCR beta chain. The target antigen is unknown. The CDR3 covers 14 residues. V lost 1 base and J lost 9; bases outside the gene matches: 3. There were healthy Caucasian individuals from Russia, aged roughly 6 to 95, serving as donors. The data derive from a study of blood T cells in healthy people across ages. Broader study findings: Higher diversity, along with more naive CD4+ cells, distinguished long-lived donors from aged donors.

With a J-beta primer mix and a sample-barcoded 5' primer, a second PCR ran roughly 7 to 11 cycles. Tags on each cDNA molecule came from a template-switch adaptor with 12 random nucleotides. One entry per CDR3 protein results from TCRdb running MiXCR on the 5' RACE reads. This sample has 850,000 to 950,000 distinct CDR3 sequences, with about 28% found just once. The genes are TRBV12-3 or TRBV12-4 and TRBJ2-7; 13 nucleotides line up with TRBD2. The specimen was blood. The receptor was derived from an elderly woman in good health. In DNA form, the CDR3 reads TGTGCCAGCAGTTTAGGACTAGCGGGGGGCCGGCAGTACTTC. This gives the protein CASSLGLAGGRQYF.